Described below is a single T cell receptor beta chain sequence and its context. At one boundary the junction diverges from the germline segment, which might be a read error. The lymph nodes were axillary draining lymph nodes from breast cancer patients. The sample is drawn from a study of breast tumors, draining lymph nodes, adjacent tissues. In TCRdb, the multiplex PCR reads were re-called with MiXCR into one record per CDR3 protein. The profile shows 200,000 to 250,000 distinct CDR3 sequences, roughly 32% of them singletons. In germline, CDR1 is SGHTA, CDR2 FQGNSA. This CDR3 has 17 residues. The chain combines TRBV7-2 with TRBJ1-5, with D hard to call. Sequencing input: axillary lymph node tissue. This receptor was obtained from a female donor with breast cancer. Some clones in this sample may be carry-over from other donors' samples. This CDR3 reads CASSFVPGLCSNQPQHF. The CDR3 DNA follows: TGCGCCAGCAGCTTTGTCCCCGGACTGTGTAGCAATCAGCCCCAGCATTTT.